This record looks at one T cell receptor beta chain sequence and its context. Source study methods: Reference gene primer amplification gave nucleated cell count estimates. The repertoire was sequenced with immunoSEQ multiplex PCR; TCRdb's copy has only in-frame clones and lacks some. The V and J calls and clone size come from that table; D and trimming were worked out from the DNA. The repertoire holds over 150,000 clones, with around 79% as singletons. This entry comes from a study of blood T cell repertoires in COVID-19. Background on the study: Acute and convalescent COVID-19 specimens originated in the United States, Italy and Spain. Sample material is recorded as cDNA or gDNA derived from T cells, B-cell-depleted T cells, or PBMCs.

Trimming cost V 3 bases and J 10 bases; bases outside gene matches: 13. CDR1 SGHTA and CDR2 FQGNSA come from the germline V gene. CDR3 length equals 16 residues. The J gene is TRBJ2-1, the V gene TRBV7-2; 9 bases map to TRBD2. This receptor was obtained from a woman aged 45-60 years with acute or convalescent COVID-19. Sequencing was performed on peripheral blood. Written as DNA, the CDR3 is TGTGCCAGCAGCTTTATTTCGGCGGGGGGGCCTCGGGAGCAGTTCTTC. Its translation is CASSFISAGGPREQFF.